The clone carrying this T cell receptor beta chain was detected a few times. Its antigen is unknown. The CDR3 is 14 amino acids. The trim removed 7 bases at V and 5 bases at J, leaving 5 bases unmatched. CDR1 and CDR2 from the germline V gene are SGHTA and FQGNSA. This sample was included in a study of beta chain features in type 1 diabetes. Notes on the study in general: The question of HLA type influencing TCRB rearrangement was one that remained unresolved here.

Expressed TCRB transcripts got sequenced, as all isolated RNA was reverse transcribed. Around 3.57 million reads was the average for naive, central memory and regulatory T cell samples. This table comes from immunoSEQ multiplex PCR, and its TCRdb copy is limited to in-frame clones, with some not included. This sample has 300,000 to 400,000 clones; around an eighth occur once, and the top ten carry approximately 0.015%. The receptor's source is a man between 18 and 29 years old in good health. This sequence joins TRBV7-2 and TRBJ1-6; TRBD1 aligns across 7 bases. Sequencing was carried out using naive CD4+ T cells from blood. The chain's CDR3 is CASTPGQNNSPLHF. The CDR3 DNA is TGTGCCAGCACCCCGGGACAGAATAATTCACCCCTCCACTTT.